These 4 T cell receptor beta chains were all obtained from the same sample, sequenced in a study of Ad26.COV2.S vaccination and SARS-CoV-2 variants. Treatment reported: roughly 18 received Ad26.COV2.S at low or high dose, single or two shots; roughly five received placebo; per-sample allocation not given. Following the first vaccine or placebo injection, samples were taken on day 63. Profiling relied on immunoSEQ multiplex PCR, and the TCRdb table lists in-frame clones only, not all of them. The sample holds 350,000 to 450,000 clones, roughly 84% seen once. Sequencing used peripheral blood, obtained in a trial of Ad26.COV2.S vaccine versus placebo. Receptors originate from a person between 18 and 59 years old who received the Ad26.COV2.S COVID-19 vaccine or a placebo.

This rearrangement joins TRBV20-1 to TRBJ2-7; no definite D call. The CDR3 runs to 11 residues. Germline V CDR1 and CDR2: DFQATT, SNEGSKA (reference sequence). The V end was cut by 7 bases, the J end by 5 bases, with 12 bases between. CDR3 in amino acids: CSVRPWDEQYF. DNA for the CDR3: TGCAGTGTCCGTCCTTGGGACGAGCAGTACTTC.

This chain uses TRBV12-3 or TRBV12-4 with TRBJ1-2, with no clear D. Trimming pared 2 bases from V and 5 bases from J, leaving 9 bases between. The CDR3 length is 13 residues. CDR3 region: CASSLSPEYGYTF. In nucleotides, the CDR3 is TGTGCCAGCAGTTTATCCCCTGAATATGGCTACACCTTC.

The J gene is TRBJ2-7, the V gene TRBV20-1, with D hard to call. V gave up 3 bases and J gave up 0 bases, with 6 bases separating them. From germline, CDR1 is DFQATT and CDR2 SNEGSKA (reference sequence). CDR3 size: 12 residues. The CDR3 DNA follows: TGCAGTGCTAGTGGGGTCTCCTACGAGCAGTACTTC. It specifies CSASGVSYEQYF.

CDR3 sequence: CASSPFPSTDTQYF. DNA for the CDR3: TGTGCCAGCAGCCCCTTCCCTAGCACAGATACGCAGTATTTT. V and J are TRBV9 and TRBJ2-3; the D is unclear. Trimming shortened V by 4 bases and J by 0 bases, and 9 bases separated the two germline ends. CDR1 is SGDLS and CDR2 is YYNGEE in the germline V gene. This CDR3 is 14 amino acids long. The full variable domain, its missing parts supplied by reference TRBV9 and TRBJ2-3, is DSGVTQTPKHLITATGQRVTLRCSPRSGDLSVYWYQQSLDQGLQFLIQYYNGEERAKGNILERFSAQQFPDLHSELNLSSLELGDSALYFCASSPFPSTDTQYFGPGTRLTVL.